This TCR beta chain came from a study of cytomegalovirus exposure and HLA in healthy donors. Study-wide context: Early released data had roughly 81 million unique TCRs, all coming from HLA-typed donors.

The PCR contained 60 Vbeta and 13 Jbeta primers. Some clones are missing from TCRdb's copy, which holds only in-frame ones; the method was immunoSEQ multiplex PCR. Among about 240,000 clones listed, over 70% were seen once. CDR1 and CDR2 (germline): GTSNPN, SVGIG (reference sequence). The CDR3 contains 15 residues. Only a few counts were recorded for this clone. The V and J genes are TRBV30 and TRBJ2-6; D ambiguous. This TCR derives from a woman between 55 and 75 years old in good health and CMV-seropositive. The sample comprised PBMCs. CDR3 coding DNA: TGTGCTTTATTAGCTCCTCGCTCTGGGGCCAACGTCCTGACTTTC. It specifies CALLAPRSGANVLTF.